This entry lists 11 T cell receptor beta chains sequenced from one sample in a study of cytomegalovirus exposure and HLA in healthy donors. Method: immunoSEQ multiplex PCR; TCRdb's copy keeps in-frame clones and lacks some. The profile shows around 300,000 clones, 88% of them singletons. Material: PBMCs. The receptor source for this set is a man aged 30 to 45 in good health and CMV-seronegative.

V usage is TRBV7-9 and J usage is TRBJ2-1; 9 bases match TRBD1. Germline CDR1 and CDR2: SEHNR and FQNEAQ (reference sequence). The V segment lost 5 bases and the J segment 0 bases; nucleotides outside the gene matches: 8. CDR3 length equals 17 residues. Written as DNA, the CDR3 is TGTGCCAGCAGCCCAAGGACAGGGGTGAGCTCCTACAATGAGCAGTTCTTC. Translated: CASSPRTGVSSYNEQFF. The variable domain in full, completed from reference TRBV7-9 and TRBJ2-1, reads DTGVSQNPRHKITKRGQNVTFRCDPISEHNRLYWYRQTLGQGPEFLTYFQNEAQLEKSRLLSDRFSAERPKGSFSTLEIQRTEQGDSAMYLCASSPRTGVSSYNEQFFGPGTRLTVL.

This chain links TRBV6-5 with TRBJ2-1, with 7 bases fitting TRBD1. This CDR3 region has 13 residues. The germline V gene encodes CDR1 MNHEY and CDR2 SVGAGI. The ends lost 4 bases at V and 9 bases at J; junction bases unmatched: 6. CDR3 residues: CASSLDRVGEQFF. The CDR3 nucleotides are TGTGCCAGCAGTTTAGACAGGGTCGGTGAGCAGTTCTTC.

The CDR3 nucleotides read TGTGCCAGCAGCACCCGGGACATCGGCATCTCTGGAAACACCATATATTTT. As protein: CASSTRDIGISGNTIYF. The chain couples TRBV7-2 to TRBJ1-3, with a weak D call TRBD1 (6 bases). This CDR3 has 17 amino acids. Germline values: CDR1 SGHTA, CDR2 FQGNSA. The V end lost 5 bases, the J end lost 0 bases, and 17 bases lay between the germline ends.

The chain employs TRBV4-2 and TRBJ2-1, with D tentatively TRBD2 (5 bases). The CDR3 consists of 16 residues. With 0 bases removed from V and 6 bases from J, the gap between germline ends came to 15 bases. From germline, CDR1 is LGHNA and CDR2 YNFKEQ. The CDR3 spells CASSQELEIRGNEQFF. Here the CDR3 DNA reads TGTGCCAGCAGCCAAGAGTTAGAAATCCGGGGCAATGAGCAGTTCTTC.

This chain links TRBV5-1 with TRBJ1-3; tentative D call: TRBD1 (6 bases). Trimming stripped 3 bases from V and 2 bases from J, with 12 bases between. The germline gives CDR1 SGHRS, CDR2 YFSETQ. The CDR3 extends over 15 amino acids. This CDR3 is CASSWNTGTGNTIYF. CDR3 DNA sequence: TGCGCCAGCAGCTGGAATACAGGGACTGGAAACACCATATATTTT. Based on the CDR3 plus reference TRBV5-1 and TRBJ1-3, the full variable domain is KAGVTQTPRYLIKTRGQQVTLSCSPISGHRSVSWYQQTPGQGLQFLFEYFSETQRNKGNFPGRFSGRQFSNSRSEMNVSTLELGDSALYLCASSWNTGTGNTIYFGEGSWLTVV.

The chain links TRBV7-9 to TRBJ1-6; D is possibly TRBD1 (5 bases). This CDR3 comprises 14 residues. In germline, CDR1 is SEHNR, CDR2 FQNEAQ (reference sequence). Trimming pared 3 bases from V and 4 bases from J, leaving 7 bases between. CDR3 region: CASSFQGYNSPLHF. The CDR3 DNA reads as TGTGCCAGCAGCTTCCAGGGTTATAATTCACCCCTCCACTTT.

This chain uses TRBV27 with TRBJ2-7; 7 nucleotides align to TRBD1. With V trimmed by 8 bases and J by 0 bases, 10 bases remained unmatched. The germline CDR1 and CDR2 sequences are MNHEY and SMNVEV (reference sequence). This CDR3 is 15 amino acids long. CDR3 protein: CASVPGQPSSYEQYF. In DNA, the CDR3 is TGTGCCAGCGTACCGGGACAGCCGAGCTCCTACGAGCAGTACTTC.

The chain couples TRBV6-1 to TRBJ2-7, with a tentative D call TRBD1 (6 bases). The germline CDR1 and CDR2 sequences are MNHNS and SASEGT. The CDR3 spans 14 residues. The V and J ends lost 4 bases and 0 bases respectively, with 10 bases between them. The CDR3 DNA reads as TGTGCCAGCAGTGTTGGGACAAACTCCTACGAGCAGTACTTC. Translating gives CASSVGTNSYEQYF.

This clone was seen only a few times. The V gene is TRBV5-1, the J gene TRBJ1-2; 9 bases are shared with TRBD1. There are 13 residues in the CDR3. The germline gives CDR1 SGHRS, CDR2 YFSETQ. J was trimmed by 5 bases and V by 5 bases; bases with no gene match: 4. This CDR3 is CASSIGQGYGYTF. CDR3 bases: TGCGCCAGCAGTATCGGACAGGGGTATGGCTACACCTTC.

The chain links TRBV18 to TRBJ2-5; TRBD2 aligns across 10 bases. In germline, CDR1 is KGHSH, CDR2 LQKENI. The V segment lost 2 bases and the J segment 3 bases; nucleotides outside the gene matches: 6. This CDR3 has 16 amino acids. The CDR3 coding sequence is TGTGCCAGCTCACCATCTCTAGGACTAGCGGAAGAGACCCAGTACTTC. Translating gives CASSPSLGLAEETQYF.

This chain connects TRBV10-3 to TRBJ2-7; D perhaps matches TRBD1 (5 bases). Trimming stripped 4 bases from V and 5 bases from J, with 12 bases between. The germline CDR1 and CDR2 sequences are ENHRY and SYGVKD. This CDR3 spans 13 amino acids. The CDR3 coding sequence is TGTGCCATCAGTGGTGAGACAGTTCACGAGCAGTACTTC. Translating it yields CAISGETVHEQYF.